This T cell receptor (beta chain) was sequenced in a study of T cell clonality in common variable immunodeficiency. Both groups were predominantly of Caucasian heritage. Germline trimming cut 3 bases from V and 2 bases from J; bases unmatched to any gene: 5. The CDR3 sequence is 15 residues long. Germline V CDR1 and CDR2: SEHNR, FQNEAQ (reference sequence). Study-wide results and limits: Common variable immunodeficiency TCR beta sequences reportedly had fewer deletions and N-nucleotide insertions. Fewer TCRbeta clones were shared among CVID subjects than controls.

There are a few counts of this clone. Its antigen is currently unknown. From the germline J gene comes the end of the CDR3, since the read stops 3 residues before it. Control and CVID samples contributed equal amounts of genomic DNA. Profiling relied on immunoSEQ multiplex PCR, and the TCRdb table lists in-frame clones only, not all of them. Sampling found 25,000 to 30,000 clones, none seen once. The specimen sequenced was peripheral blood mononuclear cells. The receptor was derived from a human donor with common variable immunodeficiency. The chain employs TRBV7-9 and TRBJ1-2, with 8 bases fitting TRBD1. The CDR3 loop reads CASSFGTGLNYGYTF. Partial CDR3 DNA: TGTGCCAGCAGCTTCGGGACAGGTCTCAACTATGGC.